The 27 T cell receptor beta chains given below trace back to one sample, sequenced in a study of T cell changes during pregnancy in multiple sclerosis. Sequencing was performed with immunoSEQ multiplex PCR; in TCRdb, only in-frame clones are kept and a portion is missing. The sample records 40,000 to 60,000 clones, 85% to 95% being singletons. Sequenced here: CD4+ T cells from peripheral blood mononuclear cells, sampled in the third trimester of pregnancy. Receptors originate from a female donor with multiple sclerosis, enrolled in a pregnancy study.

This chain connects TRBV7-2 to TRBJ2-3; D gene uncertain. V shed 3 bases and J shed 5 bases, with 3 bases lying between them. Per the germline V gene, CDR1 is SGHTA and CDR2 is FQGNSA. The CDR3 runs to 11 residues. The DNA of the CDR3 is TGTGCCAGCAGCTTCAAAGATACGCAGTATTTT. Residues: CASSFKDTQYF.

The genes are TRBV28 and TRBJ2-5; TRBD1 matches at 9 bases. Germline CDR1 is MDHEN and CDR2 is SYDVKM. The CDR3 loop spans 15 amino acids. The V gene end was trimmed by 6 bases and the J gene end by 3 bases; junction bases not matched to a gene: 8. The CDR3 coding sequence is TGTGCCAGCAGGGGGATGGGACAGGGTGAAGAGACCCAGTACTTC. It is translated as CASRGMGQGEETQYF.

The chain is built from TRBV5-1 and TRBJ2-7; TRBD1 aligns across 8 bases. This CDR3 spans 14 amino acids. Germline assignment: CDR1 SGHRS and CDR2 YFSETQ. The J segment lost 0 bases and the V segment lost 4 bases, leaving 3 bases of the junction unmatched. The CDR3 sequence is CASSPDRASYEQYF. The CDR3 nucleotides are TGCGCCAGCAGCCCGGACAGGGCCTCCTACGAGCAGTACTTC.

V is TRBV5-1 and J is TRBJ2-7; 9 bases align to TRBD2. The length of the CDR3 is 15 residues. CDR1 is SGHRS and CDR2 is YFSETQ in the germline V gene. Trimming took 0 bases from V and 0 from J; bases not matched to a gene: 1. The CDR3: CASSLEGLASYEQYF. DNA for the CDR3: TGCGCCAGCAGCTTGGAGGGACTAGCCTCCTACGAGCAGTACTTC.

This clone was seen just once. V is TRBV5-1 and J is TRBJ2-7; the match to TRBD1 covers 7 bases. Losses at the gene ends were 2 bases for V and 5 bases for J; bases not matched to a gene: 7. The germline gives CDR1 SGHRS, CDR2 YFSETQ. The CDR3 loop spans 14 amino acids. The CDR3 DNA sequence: TGCGCCAGCAGCTTCAGGGGGATTCCCGACGAGCAGTACTTC. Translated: CASSFRGIPDEQYF.

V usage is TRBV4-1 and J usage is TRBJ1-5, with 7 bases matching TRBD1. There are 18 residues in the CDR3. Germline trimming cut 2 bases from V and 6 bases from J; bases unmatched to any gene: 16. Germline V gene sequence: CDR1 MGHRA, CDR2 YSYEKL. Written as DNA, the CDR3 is TGCGCCAGCAGCCAAAAGGAAGGGGCAGGGGGAATTCGTCAGCCCCAGCATTTT. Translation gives CASSQKEGAGGIRQPQHF.

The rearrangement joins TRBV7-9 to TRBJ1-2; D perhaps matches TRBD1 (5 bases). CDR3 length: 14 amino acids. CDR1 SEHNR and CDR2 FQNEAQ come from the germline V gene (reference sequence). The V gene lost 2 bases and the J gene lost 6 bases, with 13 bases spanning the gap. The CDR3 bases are TGTGCCAGCAGCTTACAGGCGGGGCTTGATGGCTACACCTTC. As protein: CASSLQAGLDGYTF.

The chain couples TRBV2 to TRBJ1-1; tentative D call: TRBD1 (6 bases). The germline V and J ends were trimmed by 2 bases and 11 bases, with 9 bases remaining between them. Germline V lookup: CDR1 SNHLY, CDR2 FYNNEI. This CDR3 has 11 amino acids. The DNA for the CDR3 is TGTGCCAGCAGTGAACCAGGGGAGGCTTTCTTT. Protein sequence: CASSEPGEAFF.

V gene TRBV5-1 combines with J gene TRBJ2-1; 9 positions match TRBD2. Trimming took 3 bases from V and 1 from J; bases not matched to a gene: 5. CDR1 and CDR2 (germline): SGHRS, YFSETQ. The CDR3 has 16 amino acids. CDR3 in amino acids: CASSWTSANSYNEQFF. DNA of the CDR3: TGCGCCAGCAGCTGGACTAGCGCCAATTCCTACAATGAGCAGTTCTTC.

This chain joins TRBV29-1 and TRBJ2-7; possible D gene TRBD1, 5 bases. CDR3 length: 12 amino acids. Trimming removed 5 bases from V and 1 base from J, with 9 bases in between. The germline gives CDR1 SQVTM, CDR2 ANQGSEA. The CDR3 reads CSVLQGSYEQYF. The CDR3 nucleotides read TGCAGCGTTCTTCAGGGTTCCTACGAGCAGTACTTC.

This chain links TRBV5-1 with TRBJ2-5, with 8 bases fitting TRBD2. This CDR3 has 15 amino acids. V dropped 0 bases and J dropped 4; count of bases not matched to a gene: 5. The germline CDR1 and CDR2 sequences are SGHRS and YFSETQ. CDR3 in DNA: TGCGCCAGCAGCTTGGGGGGAGCGGGAGTAGAGACCCAGTACTTC. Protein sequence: CASSLGGAGVETQYF. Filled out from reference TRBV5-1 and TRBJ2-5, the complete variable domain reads KAGVTQTPRYLIKTRGQQVTLSCSPISGHRSVSWYQQTPGQGLQFLFEYFSETQRNKGNFPGRFSGRQFSNSRSEMNVSTLELGDSALYLCASSLGGAGVETQYFGPGTRLLVL.

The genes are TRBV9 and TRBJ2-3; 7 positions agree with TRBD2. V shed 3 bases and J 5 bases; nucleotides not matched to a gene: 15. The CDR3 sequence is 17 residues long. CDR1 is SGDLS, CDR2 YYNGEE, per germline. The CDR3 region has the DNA TGTGCCAGCAGCGACACTGGGGCGGGAGAGGGGAGAGATACGCAGTATTTT. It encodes CASSDTGAGEGRDTQYF.

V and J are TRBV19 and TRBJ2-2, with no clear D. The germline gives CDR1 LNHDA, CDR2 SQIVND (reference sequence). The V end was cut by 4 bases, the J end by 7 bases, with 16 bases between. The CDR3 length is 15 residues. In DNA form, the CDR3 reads TGTGCCAGTAGTACCTCCCCGGCGCGGCACGGGGAGCTGTTTTTT. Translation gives CASSTSPARHGELFF. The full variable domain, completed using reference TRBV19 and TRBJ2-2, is DGGITQSPKYLFRKEGQNVTLSCEQNLNHDAMYWYRQDPGQGLRLIYYSQIVNDFQKGDIAEGYSVSREKKESFPLTVTSAQKNPTAFYLCASSTSPARHGELFFGEGSRLTVL.

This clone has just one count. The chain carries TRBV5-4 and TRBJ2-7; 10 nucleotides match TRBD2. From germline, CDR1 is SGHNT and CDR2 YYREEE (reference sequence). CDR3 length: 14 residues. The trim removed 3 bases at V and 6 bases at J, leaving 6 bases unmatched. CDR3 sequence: CASSSAGGQPEQYF. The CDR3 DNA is TGTGCCAGCAGCTCAGCGGGAGGGCAGCCCGAGCAGTACTTC.

The CDR3 DNA reads TGCAGCGTATCCCCGGGCGGGAGGGCCTACGAGCAGTACTTC. This gives the protein CSVSPGGRAYEQYF. The gene calls are TRBV29-1 and TRBJ2-7, with 9 bases aligning to TRBD2. CDR3 length: 14 residues. V trimming: 6 bases; J trimming: 2 bases; junction bases outside the gene matches: 8. From germline, CDR1 is SQVTM and CDR2 ANQGSEA.

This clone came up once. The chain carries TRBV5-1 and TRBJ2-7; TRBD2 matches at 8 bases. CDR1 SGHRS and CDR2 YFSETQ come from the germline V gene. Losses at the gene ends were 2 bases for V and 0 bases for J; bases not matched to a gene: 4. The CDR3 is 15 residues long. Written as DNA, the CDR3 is TGCGCCAGCAGCTTTCTGCGGGAGGTCTCCTACGAGCAGTACTTC. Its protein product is CASSFLREVSYEQYF.

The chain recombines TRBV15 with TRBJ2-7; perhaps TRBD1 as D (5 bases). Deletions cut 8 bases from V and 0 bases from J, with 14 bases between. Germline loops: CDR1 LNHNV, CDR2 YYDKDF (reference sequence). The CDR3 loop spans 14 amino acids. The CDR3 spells CATSPTGRSYEQYF. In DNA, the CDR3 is TGTGCCACCTCCCCAACAGGCCGCTCCTACGAGCAGTACTTC.

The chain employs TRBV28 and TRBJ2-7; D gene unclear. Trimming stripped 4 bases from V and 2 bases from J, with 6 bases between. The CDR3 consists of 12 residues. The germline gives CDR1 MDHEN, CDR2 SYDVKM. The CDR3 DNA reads TGTGCCAGCAGTTCGGTGGCCTACGAGCAGTACTTC. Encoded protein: CASSSVAYEQYF.

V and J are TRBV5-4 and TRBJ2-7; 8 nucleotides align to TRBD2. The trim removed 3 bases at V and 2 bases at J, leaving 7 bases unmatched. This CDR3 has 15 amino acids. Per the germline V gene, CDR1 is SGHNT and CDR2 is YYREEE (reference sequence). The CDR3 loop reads CASSSPGLGAYEQYF. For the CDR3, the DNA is TGTGCCAGCAGCTCGCCGGGACTAGGTGCCTACGAGCAGTACTTC.

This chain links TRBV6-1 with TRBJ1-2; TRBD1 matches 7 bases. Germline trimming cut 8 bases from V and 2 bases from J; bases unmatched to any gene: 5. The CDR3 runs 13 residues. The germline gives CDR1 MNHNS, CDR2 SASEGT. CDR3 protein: CASLETGNYGYTF. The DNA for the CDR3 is TGTGCCAGCTTGGAGACAGGGAACTATGGCTACACCTTC.

The CDR3 region has the DNA TGTGCCAGCAGTGAATTTGCGTCCATGAACACTGAAGCTTTCTTT. Its translation is CASSEFASMNTEAFF. This chain joins TRBV2 and TRBJ1-1; D is unclear. The V and J ends lost 2 bases and 0 bases respectively, with 10 bases between them. In germline, CDR1 is SNHLY, CDR2 FYNNEI. CDR3 length: 15 amino acids.

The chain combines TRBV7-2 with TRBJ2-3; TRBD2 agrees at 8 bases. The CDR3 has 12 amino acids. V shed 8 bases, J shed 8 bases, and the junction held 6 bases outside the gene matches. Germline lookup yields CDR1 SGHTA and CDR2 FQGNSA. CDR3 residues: CASSSAGVTQYF. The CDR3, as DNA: TGTGCCAGCTCATCAGCGGGAGTTACGCAGTATTTT.

The CDR3 protein is CASSFPLDEQYF. The CDR3 DNA is TGTGCCAGCAGCTTCCCCTTAGACGAGCAGTACTTC. The gene calls are TRBV7-9 and TRBJ2-7; the D is unclear. Germline V gene data show CDR1 as SEHNR and CDR2 as FQNEAQ (reference sequence). The CDR3 contains 12 residues. V was pared by 3 bases and J by 5 bases, with 8 bases between.

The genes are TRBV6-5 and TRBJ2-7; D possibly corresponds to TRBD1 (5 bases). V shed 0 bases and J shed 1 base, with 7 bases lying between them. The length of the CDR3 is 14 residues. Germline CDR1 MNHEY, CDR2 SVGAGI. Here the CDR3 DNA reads TGTGCCAGCAGTTACTCGCAGGGATCCTACGAGCAGTACTTC. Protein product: CASSYSQGSYEQYF.

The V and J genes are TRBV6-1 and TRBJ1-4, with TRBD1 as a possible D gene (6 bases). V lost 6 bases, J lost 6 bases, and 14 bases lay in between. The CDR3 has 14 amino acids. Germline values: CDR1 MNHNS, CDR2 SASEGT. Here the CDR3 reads CASSRRGGDEKLFF. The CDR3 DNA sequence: TGTGCCAGCAGCCGCAGGGGAGGGGATGAAAAACTGTTTTTT.

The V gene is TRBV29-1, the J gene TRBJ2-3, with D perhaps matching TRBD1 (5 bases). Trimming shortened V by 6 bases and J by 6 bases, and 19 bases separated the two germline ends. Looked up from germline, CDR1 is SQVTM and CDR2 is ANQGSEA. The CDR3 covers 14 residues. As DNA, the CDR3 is TGCAGCGTCCAGGCCAGGGCCTACAGGGATACGCAGTATTTT. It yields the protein CSVQARAYRDTQYF.

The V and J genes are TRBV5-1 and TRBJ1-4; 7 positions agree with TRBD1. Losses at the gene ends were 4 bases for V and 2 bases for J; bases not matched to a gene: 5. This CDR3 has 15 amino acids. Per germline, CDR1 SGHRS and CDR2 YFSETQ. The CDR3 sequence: CASSLQGSTNEKLFF. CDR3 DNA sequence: TGCGCCAGCAGCCTACAGGGGAGCACTAATGAAAAACTGTTTTTT.